This T cell receptor (beta chain) was identified during a study of T-cell memory formation after mild COVID-19. TCRdb redid the calling of the 5' RACE reads with MiXCR, one entry per CDR3 protein. The sample gives more than 300,000 distinct CDR3 sequences, approximately 15% of which show up once; roughly 23% is in the top ten. V lost 6 bases to trimming and J lost 4 bases, with 16 bases between them. The CDR3 sequence is 15 residues long. Germline V gene data show CDR1 as MNHEY and CDR2 as SVGEGT. The genes are TRBV6-2 or TRBV6-3 and TRBJ1-5, with a weak D call TRBD1 (5 bases). Sequenced: PBMCs or a T cell subset sorted from them (not recorded which). This receptor was taken from a man aged 18-30 years who had mild COVID-19 (a few samples of this study predate the infection). Cell type and time point are not known. The CDR3, as DNA: TGTGCCAGCAGCCTCGGGGCTGTTCCGAATCAGCCCCAGCATTTT. This translates into CASSLGAVPNQPQHF.